This T cell receptor (beta chain) derives from a study of T-cell reconstitution after alpha-beta-depleted transplantation in children. Unique molecular identifiers featured in how the TCRbeta library was prepared. TCRdb passed the PCR reads through MiXCR, listing each CDR3 protein once. The profile shows 490,000 or so distinct CDR3 sequences, roughly a tenth of them singletons. Details on this clonotype: Its antigen remains unknown.

The germline V gene encodes CDR1 SGHRS and CDR2 YFSETQ. The V gene lost 0 bases and the J gene lost 5 bases, with 18 bases spanning the gap. The CDR3 has 16 residues. Study-wide findings and caveats: Some patients' high day-60 TCRbeta diversity was traced to surviving recipient T cells and thymic progenitors. Alpha-beta T cells about two months after transplant reportedly derived from several hundred expanded graft clones. Hyperexpanded clones declined; after one year, newly produced T cells mostly supplied diversity.

The sequence was collected from a child under 10 years old with inherited bone marrow failure, due to receive a stem cell transplant. The rearrangement joins TRBV5-1 to TRBJ2-7; D possibly corresponds to TRBD2 (5 bases). This material consisted of PBMCs, taken before TCRalphabeta/CD19-depleted stem cell transplant. In DNA form, the CDR3 reads TGCGCCAGCAGCTTGGGGCAACTCAATCCGCGGGACGAGCAGTACTTC. Translated: CASSLGQLNPRDEQYF.